These 13 T cell receptor beta chains originate from one sample sequenced in a study of blood T cell repertoires in COVID-19. TCRdb keeps only in-frame clones here, not all; method: immunoSEQ multiplex PCR. Among some 70,000 clones listed, 90% were seen once. Sequenced input: peripheral blood. These receptors all stem from a man in his fifties with acute or convalescent COVID-19.

The chain recombines TRBV11-2 with TRBJ2-1; 8 bases fit TRBD2. The CDR3 contains 15 residues. The V segment lost 2 bases and the J segment 3 bases; nucleotides outside the gene matches: 3. Germline loops: CDR1 SGHAT, CDR2 FQNNGV. CDR3 protein: CASSLPSGLYNEQFF. The CDR3 bases are TGTGCCAGCAGCTTACCTAGCGGGCTCTACAATGAGCAGTTCTTC.

DNA of the CDR3: TGTGCCAGCAGTTACCAAGGACAGGGTGTCCAGCCCCAGCATTTT. It specifies CASSYQGQGVQPQHF. The V gene is TRBV6-6, the J gene TRBJ1-5, with TRBD1 matching over 8 bases. There are 15 residues in the CDR3. The V gene's germline CDR1 is MNHNY and CDR2 SVGAGI (reference sequence). Unmatched junction bases numbered 7, after V lost 2 bases and J lost 7 bases.

This chain connects TRBV7-9 to TRBJ2-1, with 11 positions matching TRBD2. This CDR3 is 15 amino acids long. Germline V CDR1 and CDR2: SEHNR, FQNEAQ (reference sequence). The J segment lost 8 bases and the V segment lost 5 bases, leaving 8 bases of the junction unmatched. Here the CDR3 reads CASSLTSGRGDEQFF. DNA for the CDR3: TGTGCCAGCAGCCTTACTAGCGGGAGAGGGGATGAGCAGTTCTTC.

The gene calls are TRBV28 and TRBJ2-3, with 8 bases identical to TRBD2. With V trimmed by 3 bases and J by 1 base, 6 bases remained unmatched. The CDR3 runs 16 residues. Germline loops: CDR1 MDHEN, CDR2 SYDVKM. The CDR3 DNA follows: TGTGCCAGCAGTTTCCCAGCGGGAGCGGGCACAGATACGCAGTATTTT. It codes for CASSFPAGAGTDTQYF. Complete variable domain (other parts from reference TRBV28 and TRBJ2-3): DVKVTQSSRYLVKRTGEKVFLECVQDMDHENMFWYRQDPGLGLRLIYFSYDVKMKEKGDIPEGYSVSREKKERFSLILESASTNQTSMYLCASSFPAGAGTDTQYFGPGTRLTVL.

The gene calls are TRBV5-1 and TRBJ1-2; TRBD1 matches at 8 bases. CDR1 SGHRS and CDR2 YFSETQ come from the germline V gene. The CDR3 extends over 17 amino acids. The junction had 19 bases not matched to a gene; V was cut back by 6 bases and J by 6 bases. In DNA, the CDR3 is TGCGCCAGCACAAACTCAGGGGGCGCGAATCGGGTTGATGGCTACACCTTC. This gives the protein CASTNSGGANRVDGYTF.

This chain joins TRBV11-2 and TRBJ1-1, with 9 bases aligning to TRBD1. There are 16 residues in the CDR3. V trimming: 5 bases; J trimming: 7 bases; junction bases outside the gene matches: 14. Germline V gene data show CDR1 as SGHAT and CDR2 as FQNNGV. CDR3 bases: TGTGCCAGCAGCCCCCATCCGTTACAGGGGGCAGGTGAAGCTTTCTTT. Translating it yields CASSPHPLQGAGEAFF. Combining the CDR3 with reference TRBV11-2 and TRBJ1-1 gives the whole variable domain EAGVAQSPRYKIIEKRQSVAFWCNPISGHATLYWYQQILGQGPKLLIQFQNNGVVDDSQLPKDRFSAERLKGVDSTLKIQPAKLEDSAVYLCASSPHPLQGAGEAFFGQGTRLTVV.

The chain joins TRBV6-2 or TRBV6-3 to TRBJ2-7; D ambiguous. Trimming took off 5 bases at V and 0 bases at J, with 14 bases between the two ends. Germline loops: CDR1 MNHEY, CDR2 SVGEGT. This CDR3 is built from 15 residues. CDR3 sequence: CASSPPGPSSYEQYF. In DNA form, the CDR3 reads TGTGCCAGCAGTCCCCCAGGTCCGAGCTCCTACGAGCAGTACTTC.

The V call is TRBV27, the J call TRBJ1-1; tentative D call: TRBD1 (5 bases). V dropped 1 base and J dropped 7 bases, with 10 bases sitting between them. CDR3 length: 13 amino acids. Germline values: CDR1 MNHEY, CDR2 SMNVEV (reference sequence). The CDR3 DNA follows: TGTGCCAGCAGTTTATGGGGCCAAGGTGAAGCTTTCTTT. As protein: CASSLWGQGEAFF.

The J gene is TRBJ2-7, the V gene TRBV6-5; D is possibly TRBD1 (5 bases). The germline gives CDR1 MNHEY, CDR2 SVGAGI. The CDR3 loop spans 12 amino acids. The V end was cut by 6 bases, the J end by 4 bases, with 10 bases between. CDR3 nucleotide sequence: TGTGCCAGCAGAGACAGCCCTTACGAGCAGTACTTC. Translated: CASRDSPYEQYF.

In this sample, this clone turned up a few times. V gene TRBV3-1 (or the pseudogene TRBV3-2) combines with J gene TRBJ2-1, with 8 bases identical to TRBD2. In germline, CDR1 is LGHDT, CDR2 YNNKEL (reference sequence). The CDR3 runs to 15 residues. V shed 10 bases, J shed 9 bases, and the junction held 17 bases outside the gene matches. DNA of the CDR3: TGTGCCACCGCGGCCGGGTACGGGAGGGCCGCTGAGCAGTTCTTC. Protein product: CATAAGYGRAAEQFF.

There are a few counts of this clone. This rearrangement joins TRBV6-1 to TRBJ1-3; no clear D gene. Germline CDR1 is MNHNS and CDR2 is SASEGT. V was trimmed by 2 bases and J by 8 bases, leaving 7 bases between them. This CDR3 is 12 amino acids long. The CDR3 reads CASSEYLYTIYF. The CDR3 DNA sequence: TGTGCCAGCAGTGAATATCTGTACACCATATATTTT.

The genes are TRBV5-1 and TRBJ2-2; 7 positions match TRBD1. The CDR3 runs 15 residues. Germline CDR1 reads SGHRS; CDR2 reads YFSETQ. J gave up 4 bases and V 1 base, and 4 bases lay outside the gene matches. The DNA of the CDR3 is TGCGCCAGCAGCTTGAGGGCAGGGGGCACCGGGGAGCTGTTTTTT. It specifies CASSLRAGGTGELFF.

The count of this clone is one. The chain couples TRBV11-3 to TRBJ2-5, with TRBD2 identical over 13 bases. V gave up 5 bases and J gave up 0 bases; unmatched junction bases: 3. CDR1 is SGHNT, CDR2 YENEEA, per germline. The CDR3 runs to 16 residues. The CDR3 DNA is TGTGCCAGCAGCCCCGGGACTAGCGGGAACCAAGAGACCCAGTACTTC. Protein: CASSPGTSGNQETQYF.